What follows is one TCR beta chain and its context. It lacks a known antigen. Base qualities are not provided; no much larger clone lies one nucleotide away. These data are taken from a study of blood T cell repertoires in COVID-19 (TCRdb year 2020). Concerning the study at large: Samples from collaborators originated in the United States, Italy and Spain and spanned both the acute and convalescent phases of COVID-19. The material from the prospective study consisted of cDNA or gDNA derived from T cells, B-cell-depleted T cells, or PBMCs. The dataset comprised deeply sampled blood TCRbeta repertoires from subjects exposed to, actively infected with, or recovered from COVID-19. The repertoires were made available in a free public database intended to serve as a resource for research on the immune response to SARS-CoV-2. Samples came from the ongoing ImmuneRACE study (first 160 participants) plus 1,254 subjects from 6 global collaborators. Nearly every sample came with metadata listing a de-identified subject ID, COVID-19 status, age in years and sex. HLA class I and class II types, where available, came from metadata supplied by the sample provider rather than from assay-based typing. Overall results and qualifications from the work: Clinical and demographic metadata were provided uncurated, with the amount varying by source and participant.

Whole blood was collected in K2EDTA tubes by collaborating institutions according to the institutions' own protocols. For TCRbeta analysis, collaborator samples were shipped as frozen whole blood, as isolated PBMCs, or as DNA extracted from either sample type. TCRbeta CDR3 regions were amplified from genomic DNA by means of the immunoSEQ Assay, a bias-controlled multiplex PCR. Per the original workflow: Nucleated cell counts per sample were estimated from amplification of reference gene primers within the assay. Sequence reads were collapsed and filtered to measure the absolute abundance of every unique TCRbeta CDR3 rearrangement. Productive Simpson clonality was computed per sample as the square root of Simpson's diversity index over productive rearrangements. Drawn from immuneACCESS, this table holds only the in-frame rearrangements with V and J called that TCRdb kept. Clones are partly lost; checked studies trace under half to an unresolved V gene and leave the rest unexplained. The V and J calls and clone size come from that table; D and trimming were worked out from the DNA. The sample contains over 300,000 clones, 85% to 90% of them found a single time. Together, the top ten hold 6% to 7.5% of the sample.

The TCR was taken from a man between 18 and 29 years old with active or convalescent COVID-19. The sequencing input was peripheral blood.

The CDR3 protein sequence reads: CASSEVLGPKLQHF. The nucleotide sequence reads as follows: TGTGCCAGCAGTGAAGTTTTGGGGCCCAAACTCCAGCATTTT. The chain is made from TRBV2 and TRBJ1-5; TRBD1 could be the D gene, as 5 bases match. The CDR3 contains 14 residues, cysteine and phenylalanine counted. Only the CDR3 portion is preserved as DNA: 42 bases, with reading frame beginning at the first base. The germline ends are 16 bases apart after V is trimmed by 1 base and J by 12 bases. Reading the germline V gene gives CDR1 SNHLY and CDR2 FYNNEI.